This T cell receptor beta chain was retrieved from a study of human T cells and chemical hapten exposure. For the study at large: Sensitization involved placing 2% DPC onto an approximately 2 cm by approximately 2 cm region of upper inner arm skin.

Study-level points and caveats: Since the donors had alopecia, their immune response may not be the same as that of healthy people.

Turning to this clonotype: As yet, its antigen is unknown.

Time point: patch test 2, 6 weeks after DPC sensitization. The treatment denotes: therapeutic diphenylcyclopropenone sensitization with weekly scalp DPC. Only after blood had been drawn was each patch test applied. The CDR3 is made up of 17 amino acids. CDR1 is MNHEY and CDR2 is SMNVEV in the germline V gene (reference sequence). Deletions cut 2 bases from V and 1 base from J, with 12 bases between. The library labeled individual cDNA molecules by adding unique molecular identifiers to them. One entry per CDR3 protein results from TCRdb running MiXCR on the RACE reads. The table shows some 88,000 distinct CDR3 sequences, with approximately 11% occurring only once.

This receptor was obtained from a middle-aged man with alopecia areata. Some clones in this sample may be carry-over from other donors' samples. The sequenced sample was whole blood, obtained in connection with sensitization to the hapten diphenylcyclopropenone (DPC). V and J are TRBV27 and TRBJ2-6, with TRBD1 as a possible D gene (5 bases). The CDR3 DNA sequence: TGTGCCAGCAGTTTAGACAGTCCTAGATCTGGGGCCAACGTCCTGACTTTC. Amino acids: CASSLDSPRSGANVLTF.